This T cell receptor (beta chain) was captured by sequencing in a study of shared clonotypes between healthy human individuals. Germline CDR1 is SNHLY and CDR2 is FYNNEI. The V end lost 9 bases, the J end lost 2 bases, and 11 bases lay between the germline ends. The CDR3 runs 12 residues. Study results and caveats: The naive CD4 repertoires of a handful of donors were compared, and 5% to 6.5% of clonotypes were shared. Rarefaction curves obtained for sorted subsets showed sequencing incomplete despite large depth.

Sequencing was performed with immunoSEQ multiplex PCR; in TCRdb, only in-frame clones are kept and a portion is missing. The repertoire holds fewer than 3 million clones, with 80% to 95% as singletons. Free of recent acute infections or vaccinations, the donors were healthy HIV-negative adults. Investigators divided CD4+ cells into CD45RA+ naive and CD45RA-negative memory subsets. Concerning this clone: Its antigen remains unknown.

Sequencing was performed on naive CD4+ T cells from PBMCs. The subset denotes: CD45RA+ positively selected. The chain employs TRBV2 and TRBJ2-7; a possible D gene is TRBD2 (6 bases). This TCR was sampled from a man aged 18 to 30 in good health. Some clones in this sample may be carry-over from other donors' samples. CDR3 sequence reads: CASSGDAYEQYF. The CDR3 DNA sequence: TGTGCCAGTAGCGGCGATGCCTACGAGCAGTACTTC.